A single sample is the source of the 7 T cell receptor beta chains below, sequenced in a study of regulatory T cells in long-lasting Graves disease. Time point here: newly diagnosed GD, antithyroid drugs for less than 3 months. PBMC RNA served as the TCR library source. Assembly of TCR beta libraries relied on iRepertoire HTBI primers together with Arm-PCR of CDR3 regions. Via MiXCR, TCRdb re-called the multiplex PCR reads, giving one row per CDR3 protein. The data show about 320,000 distinct CDR3 sequences, under 20% seen once. The specimen comprised peripheral blood mononuclear cells (PBMCs), sampled at new diagnosis, from a patient treated with antithyroid drugs. All receptors derive from a female donor with Graves disease.

This clonotype was counted many times. The chain carries TRBV30 and TRBJ1-2, with D perhaps matching TRBD1 (5 bases). V was trimmed by 5 bases and J by 6 bases, leaving 19 bases between them. The CDR3 sequence is 14 residues long. Looked up from germline, CDR1 is GTSNPN and CDR2 is SVGIG (reference sequence). The CDR3 region is CAWGPRGRGDGYTF. The CDR3 DNA follows: TGTGCCTGGGGCCCCCGCGGGAGGGGTGATGGCTACACCTTC.

In its sample, this clonotype was seen a few times. V is TRBV6-5 and J is TRBJ2-3; the D gene is possibly TRBD2 (6 bases). V gave up 2 bases and J gave up 3 bases, with 18 bases separating them. This CDR3 has 17 amino acids. CDR1 is MNHEY and CDR2 is SVGAGI in the germline V gene. Here the CDR3 reads CASSYDYPGGPTDTQYF. CDR3 DNA sequence: TGTGCCAGCAGTTACGACTACCCCGGAGGGCCGACAGATACGCAGTATTTT.

This clonotype was picked up many times. This chain connects TRBV20-1 to TRBJ2-5; 11 nucleotides agree with TRBD2. With V trimmed by 1 base and J by 2 bases, 0 bases remained unmatched. There are 14 residues in the CDR3. From germline, CDR1 is DFQATT and CDR2 SNEGSKA (reference sequence). The chain's CDR3 is CSARGTSGQETQYF. The CDR3 DNA sequence: TGCAGTGCTAGAGGGACTAGCGGGCAAGAGACCCAGTACTTC.

A remark on this clonotype: A read error likely explains this, since a far larger clone differs by one base. The chain links TRBV5-1 to TRBJ2-7; weak D call: TRBD2 (5 bases). The better agreement between TRBJ2-3 and the DNA end casts doubt on the J call. Germline-derived CDR1 and CDR2 are SGHRS and YFSETQ. This CDR3 region has 14 residues. The CDR3: CASSLPEVVDTQYF. In DNA form, the CDR3 reads TGCGCCAGCAGCTTGCCGGAGGTTGTGGATACGCAGTATTTT.

This clonotype has at least ten counts. The chain joins TRBV20-1 to TRBJ2-1; 11 positions match TRBD2. Germline-derived CDR1 and CDR2 are DFQATT and SNEGSKA (reference sequence). The ends lost 5 bases at V and 9 bases at J; junction bases unmatched: 12. The CDR3 consists of 15 residues. CDR3 sequence (DNA): TGCAGTGCTTATCCTTCGCTAGCGGGAGGAGGTGAGCAGTTCTTC. Its translation is CSAYPSLAGGGEQFF.

A remark on this clonotype: The junction does not match germline at one end; this may be a read error. The chain couples TRBV28 to TRBJ1-2; no reliable D call. This CDR3 contains 13 residues. CDR1 and CDR2 (germline): MDHEN, SYDVKM. CDR3 in DNA: TGTGCCAGCAGTTCCTATACAGAGACCACCTGGGGCTTC. Residues: CASSSYTETTWGF.

The rearrangement joins TRBV24-1 to TRBJ2-1; D unresolved. The CDR3 is 12 amino acids. Trimming cost V 10 bases and J 3 bases, with 9 bases left between them. Germline loops: CDR1 KGHDR, CDR2 SFDVKD. The CDR3 DNA reads TGTGCCACAAATGACGGCTACAATGAGCAGTTCTTC. Its translation: CATNDGYNEQFF.